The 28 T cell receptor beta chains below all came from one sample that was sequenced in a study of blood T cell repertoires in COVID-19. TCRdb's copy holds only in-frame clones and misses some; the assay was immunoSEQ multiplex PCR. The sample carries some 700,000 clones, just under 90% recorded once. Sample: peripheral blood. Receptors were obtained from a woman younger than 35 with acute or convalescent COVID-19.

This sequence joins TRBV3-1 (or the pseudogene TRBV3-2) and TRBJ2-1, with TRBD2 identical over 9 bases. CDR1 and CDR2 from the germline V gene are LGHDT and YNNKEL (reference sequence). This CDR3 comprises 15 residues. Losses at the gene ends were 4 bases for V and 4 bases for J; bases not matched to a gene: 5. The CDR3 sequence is CASSPPSGGYNEQFF. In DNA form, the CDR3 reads TGTGCCAGCAGCCCCCCGAGCGGGGGGTACAATGAGCAGTTCTTC.

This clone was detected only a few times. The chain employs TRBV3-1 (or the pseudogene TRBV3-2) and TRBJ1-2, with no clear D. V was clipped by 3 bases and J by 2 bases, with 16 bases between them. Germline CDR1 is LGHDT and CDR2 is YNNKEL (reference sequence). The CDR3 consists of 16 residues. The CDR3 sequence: CASSQTGRRGNYGYTF. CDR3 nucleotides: TGTGCCAGCAGCCAGACCGGCCGGAGAGGGAACTATGGCTACACCTTC.

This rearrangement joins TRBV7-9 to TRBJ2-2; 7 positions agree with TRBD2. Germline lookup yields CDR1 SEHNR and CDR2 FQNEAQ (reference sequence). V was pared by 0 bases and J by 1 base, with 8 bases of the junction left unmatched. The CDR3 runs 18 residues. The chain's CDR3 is CASSLALTAGVNTGELFF. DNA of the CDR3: TGTGCCAGCAGCTTAGCGCTAACGGCGGGGGTGAACACCGGGGAGCTGTTTTTT.

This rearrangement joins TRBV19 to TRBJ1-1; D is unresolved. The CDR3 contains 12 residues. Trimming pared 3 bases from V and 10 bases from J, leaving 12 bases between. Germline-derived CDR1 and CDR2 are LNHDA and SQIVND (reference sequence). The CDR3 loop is CASSIPLRGAFF. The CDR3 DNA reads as TGTGCCAGTAGTATCCCCCTTCGGGGAGCTTTCTTT.

CDR3 nucleotides: TGTGCCAGCAGCCACAGGGGGCTTGGAGAAAAACTGTTTTTT. This sequence encodes CASSHRGLGEKLFF. This rearrangement joins TRBV7-2 to TRBJ1-4; 9 nucleotides match TRBD1. Trimming removed 5 bases from V and 8 bases from J; junction bases left unmatched: 6. Germline V gene lookup returns CDR1 SGHTA and CDR2 FQGNSA. The CDR3 extends over 14 amino acids.

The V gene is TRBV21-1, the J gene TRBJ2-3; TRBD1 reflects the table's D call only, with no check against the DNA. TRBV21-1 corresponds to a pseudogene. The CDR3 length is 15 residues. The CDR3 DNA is TGTGCCAGCAGCACCGGACAGACGAGGACAGATACGCAGTATTTT. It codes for CASSTGQTRTDTQYF.

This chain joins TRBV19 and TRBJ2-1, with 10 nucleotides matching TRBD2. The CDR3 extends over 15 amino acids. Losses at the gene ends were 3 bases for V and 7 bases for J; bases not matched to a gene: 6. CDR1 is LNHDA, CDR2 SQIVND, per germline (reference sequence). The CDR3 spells CASSIRSGGMNEQFF. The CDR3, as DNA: TGTGCCAGTAGTATCCGTAGCGGGGGGATGAATGAGCAGTTCTTC. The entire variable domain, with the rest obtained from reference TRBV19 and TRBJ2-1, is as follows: DGGITQSPKYLFRKEGQNVTLSCEQNLNHDAMYWYRQDPGQGLRLIYYSQIVNDFQKGDIAEGYSVSREKKESFPLTVTSAQKNPTAFYLCASSIRSGGMNEQFFGPGTRLTVL.

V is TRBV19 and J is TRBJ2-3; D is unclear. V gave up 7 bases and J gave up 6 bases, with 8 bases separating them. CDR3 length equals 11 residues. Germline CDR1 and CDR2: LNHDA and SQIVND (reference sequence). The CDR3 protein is CASTFLDTQYF. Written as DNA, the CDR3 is TGTGCCAGTACCTTCCTCGATACGCAGTATTTT.

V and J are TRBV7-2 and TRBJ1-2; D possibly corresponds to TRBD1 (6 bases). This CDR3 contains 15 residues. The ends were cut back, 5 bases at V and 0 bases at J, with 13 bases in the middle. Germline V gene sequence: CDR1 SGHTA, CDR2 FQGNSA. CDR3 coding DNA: TGTGCCAGCAGCCTAGTTCGGACAGCTAACTATGGCTACACCTTC. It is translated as CASSLVRTANYGYTF.

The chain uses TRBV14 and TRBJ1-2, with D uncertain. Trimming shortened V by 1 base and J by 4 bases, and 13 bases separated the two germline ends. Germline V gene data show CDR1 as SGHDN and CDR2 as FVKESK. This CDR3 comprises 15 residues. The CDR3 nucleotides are TGTGCCAGCAGCCAAGGACACTCCCTCCCCTATGGCTACACCTTC. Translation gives CASSQGHSLPYGYTF.

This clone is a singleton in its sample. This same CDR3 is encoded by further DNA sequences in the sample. CDR3 bases: TGTGCCAGCAGCTTAGATCTAGATCAGCCCCAGCATTTT. Its protein product is CASSLDLDQPQHF. The chain couples TRBV11-2 to TRBJ1-5, with no clear D. Germline values: CDR1 SGHAT, CDR2 FQNNGV. This CDR3 spans 13 amino acids. Deletions cut 0 bases from V and 5 bases from J, with 5 bases between.

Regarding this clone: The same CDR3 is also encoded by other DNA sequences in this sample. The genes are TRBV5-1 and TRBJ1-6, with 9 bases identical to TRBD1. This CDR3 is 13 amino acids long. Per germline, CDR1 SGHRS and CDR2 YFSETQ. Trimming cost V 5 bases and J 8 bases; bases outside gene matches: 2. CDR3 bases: TGCGCCAGCAGACAGGGGGCGGATTCACCCCTCCACTTT. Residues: CASRQGADSPLHF.

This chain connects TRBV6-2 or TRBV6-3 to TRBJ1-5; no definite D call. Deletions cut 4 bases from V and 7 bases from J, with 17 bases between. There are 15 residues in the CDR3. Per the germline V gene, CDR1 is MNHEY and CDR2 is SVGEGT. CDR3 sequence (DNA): TGTGCCAGCAGTTCCGAGGATTATCTTGGGCAGCCCCAGCATTTT. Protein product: CASSSEDYLGQPQHF.

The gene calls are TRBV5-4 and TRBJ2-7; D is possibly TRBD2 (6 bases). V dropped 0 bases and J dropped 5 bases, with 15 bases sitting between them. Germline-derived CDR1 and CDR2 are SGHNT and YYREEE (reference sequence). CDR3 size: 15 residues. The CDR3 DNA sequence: TGTGCCAGCAGCTTGGCCGGAGGGGCCCTCGACGAGCAGTACTTC. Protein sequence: CASSLAGGALDEQYF.

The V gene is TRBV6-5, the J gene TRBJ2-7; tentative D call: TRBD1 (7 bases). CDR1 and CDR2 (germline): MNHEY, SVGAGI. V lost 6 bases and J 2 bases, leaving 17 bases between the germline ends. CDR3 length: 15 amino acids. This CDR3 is CASSATRDRAYEQYF. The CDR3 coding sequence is TGTGCCAGCAGCGCAACGCGGGACAGAGCCTACGAGCAGTACTTC.

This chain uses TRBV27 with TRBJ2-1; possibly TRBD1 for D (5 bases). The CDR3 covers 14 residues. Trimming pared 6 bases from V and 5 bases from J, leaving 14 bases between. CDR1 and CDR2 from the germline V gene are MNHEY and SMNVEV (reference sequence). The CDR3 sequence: CASRILGRDNEQFF. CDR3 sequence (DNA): TGTGCCAGCAGGATACTGGGCAGGGACAATGAGCAGTTCTTC.

In DNA, the CDR3 is TGTGCCACCAGTGAAGGACAGCTTATCAATCAGCCCCAGCATTTT. It specifies CATSEGQLINQPQHF. The chain combines TRBV24-1 with TRBJ1-5; D might be TRBD1 (6 bases). The CDR3 runs to 15 residues. The germline gives CDR1 KGHDR, CDR2 SFDVKD. The V gene lost 4 bases and the J gene lost 3 bases, with 12 bases spanning the gap.

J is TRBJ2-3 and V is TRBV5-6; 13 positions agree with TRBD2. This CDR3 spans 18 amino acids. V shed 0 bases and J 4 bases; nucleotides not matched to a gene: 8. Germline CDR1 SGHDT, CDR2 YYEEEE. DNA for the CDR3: TGTGCCAGCAGCTTGGACTACACTAGCGGGGGGGCCCCAGATACGCAGTATTTT. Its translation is CASSLDYTSGGAPDTQYF.

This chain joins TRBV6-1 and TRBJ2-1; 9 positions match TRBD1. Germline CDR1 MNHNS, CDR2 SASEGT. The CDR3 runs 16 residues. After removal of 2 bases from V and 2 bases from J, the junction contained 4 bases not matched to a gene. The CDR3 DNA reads TGTGCCAGCAGTGAAATGCGGACAGGGGCCTACAATGAGCAGTTCTTC. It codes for CASSEMRTGAYNEQFF.

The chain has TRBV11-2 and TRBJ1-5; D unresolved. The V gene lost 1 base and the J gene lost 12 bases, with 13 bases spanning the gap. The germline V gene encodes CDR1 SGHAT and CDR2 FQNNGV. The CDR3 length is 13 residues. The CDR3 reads CASSLASFGNQHF. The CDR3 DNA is TGTGCCAGCAGCTTAGCGAGTTTCGGGAACCAGCATTTT.

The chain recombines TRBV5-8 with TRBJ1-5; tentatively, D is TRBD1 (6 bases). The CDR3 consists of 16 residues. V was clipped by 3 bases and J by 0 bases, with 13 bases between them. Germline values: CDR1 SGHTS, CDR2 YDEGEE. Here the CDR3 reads CASSSSHRASNQPQHF. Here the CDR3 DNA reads TGTGCCAGCAGCTCGTCGCACAGGGCTAGCAATCAGCCCCAGCATTTT.

The CDR3 loop reads CASTIKTAGGGNSPLHF. The CDR3 DNA reads TGTGCCAGCACCATTAAAACCGCAGGGGGCGGGAATTCACCCCTCCACTTT. The chain carries TRBV2 and TRBJ1-6; 8 nucleotides match TRBD1. Per the germline V gene, CDR1 is SNHLY and CDR2 is FYNNEI. The J segment lost 7 bases and the V segment lost 7 bases, leaving 15 bases of the junction unmatched. CDR3 length equals 17 residues.

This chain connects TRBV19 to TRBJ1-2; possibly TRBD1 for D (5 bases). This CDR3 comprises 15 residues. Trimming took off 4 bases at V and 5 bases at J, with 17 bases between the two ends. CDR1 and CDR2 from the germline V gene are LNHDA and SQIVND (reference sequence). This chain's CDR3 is CASSTLATVQYGYTF. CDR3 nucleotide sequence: TGTGCCAGTAGTACCTTGGCGACAGTGCAATATGGCTACACCTTC.

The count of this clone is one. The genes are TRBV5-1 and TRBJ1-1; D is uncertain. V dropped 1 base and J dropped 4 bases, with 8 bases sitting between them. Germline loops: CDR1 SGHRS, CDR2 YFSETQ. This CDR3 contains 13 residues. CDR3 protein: CASSLQEGTEAFF. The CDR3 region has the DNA TGCGCCAGCAGCTTGCAGGAGGGCACTGAAGCTTTCTTT.

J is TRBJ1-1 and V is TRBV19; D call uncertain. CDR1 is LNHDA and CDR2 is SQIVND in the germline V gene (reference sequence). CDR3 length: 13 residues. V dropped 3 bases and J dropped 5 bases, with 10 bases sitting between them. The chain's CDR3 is CASSMATGTEAFF. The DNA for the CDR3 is TGTGCCAGTAGTATGGCGACGGGGACTGAAGCTTTCTTT.

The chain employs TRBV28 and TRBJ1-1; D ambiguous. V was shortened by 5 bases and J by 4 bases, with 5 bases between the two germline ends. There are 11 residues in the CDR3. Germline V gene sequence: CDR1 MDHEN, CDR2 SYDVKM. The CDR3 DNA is TGTGCCAGCAGTCTAATCACTGAAGCTTTCTTT. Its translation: CASSLITEAFF.

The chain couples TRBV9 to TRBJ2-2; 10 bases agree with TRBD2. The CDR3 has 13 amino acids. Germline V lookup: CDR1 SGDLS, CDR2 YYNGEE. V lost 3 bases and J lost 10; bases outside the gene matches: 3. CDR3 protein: CASSDSGGAELFF. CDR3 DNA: TGTGCCAGCAGCGACAGCGGGGGGGCGGAGCTGTTTTTT.

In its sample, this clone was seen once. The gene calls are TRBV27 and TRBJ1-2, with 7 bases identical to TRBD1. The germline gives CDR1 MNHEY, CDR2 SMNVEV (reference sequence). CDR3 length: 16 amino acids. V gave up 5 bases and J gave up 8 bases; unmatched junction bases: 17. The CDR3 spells CASSPHPDRDPGGYTF. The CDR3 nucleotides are TGTGCCAGCAGTCCACACCCCGACAGGGATCCTGGAGGCTACACCTTC.